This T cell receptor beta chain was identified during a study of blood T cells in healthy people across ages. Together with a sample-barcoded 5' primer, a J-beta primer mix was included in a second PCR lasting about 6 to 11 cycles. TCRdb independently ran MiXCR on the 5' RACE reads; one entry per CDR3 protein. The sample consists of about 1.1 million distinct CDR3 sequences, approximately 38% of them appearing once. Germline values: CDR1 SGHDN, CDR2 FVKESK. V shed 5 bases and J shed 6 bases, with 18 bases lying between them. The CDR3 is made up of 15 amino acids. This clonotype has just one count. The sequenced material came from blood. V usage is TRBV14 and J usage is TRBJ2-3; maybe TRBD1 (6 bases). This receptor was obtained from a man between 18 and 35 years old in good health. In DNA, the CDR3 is TGTGCCAGCAGCACCCCCAGGGGACCGAGGGATACGCAGTATTTT. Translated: CASSTPRGPRDTQYF.